Presented here are 3 T cell receptor beta chains from one specimen sequenced in a study of molecular identifiers for immune sequencing clone quantification. TCRdb called the PCR reads again in MiXCR, with one record for every CDR3 protein. The data contain more than 450,000 distinct CDR3 sequences, about a fifth of them singletons. Sequenced input: naive CD8+ T cells from blood, with Jurkat cell RNA spiked in. The subset here: FACS-sorted CD8+CD4-CCR7+CD45RA+ naive T cells. These receptors all come from a human donor in good health. Some libraries in this study had Jurkat cell RNA spiked in.

This clonotype was found many times. The gene calls are TRBV27 and TRBJ1-1; 7 nucleotides agree with TRBD1. The CDR3 consists of 16 residues. Germline V CDR1 and CDR2: MNHEY, SMNVEV (reference sequence). The J segment lost 0 bases and the V segment lost 6 bases, leaving 10 bases of the junction unmatched. This chain's CDR3 is CASSSDREDMNTEAFF. Here the CDR3 DNA reads TGTGCCAGCAGCTCCGACAGGGAAGACATGAACACTGAAGCTTTCTTT.

This clonotype was counted only a few times. CDR3 region: CASMGMADVNEKLFF. In DNA form, the CDR3 reads TGTGCCAGCATGGGGATGGCAGACGTAAATGAAAAACTGTTTTTT. The V gene is TRBV6-2 or TRBV6-3, the J gene TRBJ1-4, with unresolved D. V was trimmed by 7 bases and J by 5 bases, leaving 17 bases between them. The CDR3 consists of 15 residues. Germline V gene lookup returns CDR1 MNHEY and CDR2 SVGEGT.

This clonotype was detected ten times or more. This chain links TRBV7-6 with TRBJ2-5; 8 bases map to TRBD1. The CDR3 has 15 residues. Trimming took 5 bases from V and 2 from J; bases not matched to a gene: 7. The germline V gene has CDR1 SGHVS and CDR2 FNYEAQ. The DNA for the CDR3 is TGTGCCAGCAGCAGTTTGACAGGGGAACAAGAGACCCAGTACTTC. Amino acids: CASSSLTGEQETQYF.